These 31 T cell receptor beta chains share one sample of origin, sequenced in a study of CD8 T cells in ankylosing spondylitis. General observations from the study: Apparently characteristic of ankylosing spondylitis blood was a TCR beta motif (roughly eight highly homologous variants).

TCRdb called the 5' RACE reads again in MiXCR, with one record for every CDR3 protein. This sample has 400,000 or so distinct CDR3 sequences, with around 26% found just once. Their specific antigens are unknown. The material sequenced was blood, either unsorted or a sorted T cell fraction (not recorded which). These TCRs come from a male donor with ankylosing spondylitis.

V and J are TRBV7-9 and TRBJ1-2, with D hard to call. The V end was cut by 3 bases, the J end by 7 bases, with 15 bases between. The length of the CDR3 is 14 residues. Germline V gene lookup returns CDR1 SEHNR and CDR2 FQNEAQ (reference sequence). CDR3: CASSFSRQASGYTF. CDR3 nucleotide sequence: TGTGCCAGCAGCTTTTCGCGGCAGGCTTCTGGCTACACCTTC.

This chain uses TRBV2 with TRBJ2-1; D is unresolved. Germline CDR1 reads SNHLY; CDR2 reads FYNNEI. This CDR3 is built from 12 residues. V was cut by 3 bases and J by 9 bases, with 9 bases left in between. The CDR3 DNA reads TGTGCCAGCAGTGATTCGTCTGGTGAGCAGTTCTTC. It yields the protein CASSDSSGEQFF. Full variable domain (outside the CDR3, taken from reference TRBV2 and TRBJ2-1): EPEVTQTPSHQVTQMGQEVILRCVPISNHLYFYWYRQILGQKVEFLVSFYNNEISEKSEIFDDQFSVERPDGSNFTLKIRSTKLEDSAMYFCASSDSSGEQFFGPGTRLTVL.

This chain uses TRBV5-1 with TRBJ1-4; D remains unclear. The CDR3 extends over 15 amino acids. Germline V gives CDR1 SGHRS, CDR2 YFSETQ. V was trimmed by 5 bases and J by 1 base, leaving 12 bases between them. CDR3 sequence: CASSSSTRTNEKLFF. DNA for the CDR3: TGCGCCAGCAGTTCATCGACACGAACTAATGAAAAACTGTTTTTT. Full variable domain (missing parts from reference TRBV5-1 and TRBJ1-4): KAGVTQTPRYLIKTRGQQVTLSCSPISGHRSVSWYQQTPGQGLQFLFEYFSETQRNKGNFPGRFSGRQFSNSRSEMNVSTLELGDSALYLCASSSSTRTNEKLFFGSGTQLSVL.

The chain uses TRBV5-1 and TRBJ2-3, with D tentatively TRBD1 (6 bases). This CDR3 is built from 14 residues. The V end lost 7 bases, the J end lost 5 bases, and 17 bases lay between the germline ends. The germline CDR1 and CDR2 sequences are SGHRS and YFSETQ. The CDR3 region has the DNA TGCGCCAGCGCCGCACAGGGCTATCAAGATACGCAGTATTTT. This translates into CASAAQGYQDTQYF.

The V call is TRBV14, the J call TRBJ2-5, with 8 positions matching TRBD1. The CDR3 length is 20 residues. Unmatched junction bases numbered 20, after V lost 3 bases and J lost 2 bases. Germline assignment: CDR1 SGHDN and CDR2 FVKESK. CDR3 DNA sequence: TGTGCCAGCAGCCACCGGGACAGGAAACCAAACAATGAGAGACAAGAGACCCAGTACTTC. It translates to CASSHRDRKPNNERQETQYF.

CDR3 protein: CSAHRGSGRAGVEQFF. The DNA of the CDR3 is TGCAGTGCCCACCGGGGGAGCGGGAGGGCTGGAGTTGAGCAGTTCTTC. V gene TRBV20-1 combines with J gene TRBJ2-1; TRBD2 matches 10 bases. There are 16 residues in the CDR3. From germline, CDR1 is DFQATT and CDR2 SNEGSKA (reference sequence). The junction had 17 bases not matched to a gene; V was cut back by 6 bases and J by 9 bases.

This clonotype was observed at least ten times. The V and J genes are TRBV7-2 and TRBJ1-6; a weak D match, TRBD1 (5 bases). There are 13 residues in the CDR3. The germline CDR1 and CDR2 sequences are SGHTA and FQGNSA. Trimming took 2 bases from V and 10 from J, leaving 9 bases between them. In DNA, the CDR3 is TGTGCCAGCAGCTTAAGGGACCCCTCACCCCTCCACTTT. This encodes CASSLRDPSPLHF.

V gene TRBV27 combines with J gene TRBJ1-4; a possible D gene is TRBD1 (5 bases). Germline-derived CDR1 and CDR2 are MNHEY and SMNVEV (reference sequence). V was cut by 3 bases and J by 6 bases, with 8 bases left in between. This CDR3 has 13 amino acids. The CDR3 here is CASSFQGYEKLFF. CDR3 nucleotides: TGTGCCAGCAGTTTCCAGGGTTATGAAAAACTGTTTTTT.

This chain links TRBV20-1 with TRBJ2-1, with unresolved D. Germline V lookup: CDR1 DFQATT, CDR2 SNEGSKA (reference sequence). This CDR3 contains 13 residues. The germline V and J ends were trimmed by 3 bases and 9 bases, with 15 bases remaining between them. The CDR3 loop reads CSASRPLDGEQFF. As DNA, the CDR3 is TGCAGTGCTAGTCGGCCCCTTGACGGTGAGCAGTTCTTC.

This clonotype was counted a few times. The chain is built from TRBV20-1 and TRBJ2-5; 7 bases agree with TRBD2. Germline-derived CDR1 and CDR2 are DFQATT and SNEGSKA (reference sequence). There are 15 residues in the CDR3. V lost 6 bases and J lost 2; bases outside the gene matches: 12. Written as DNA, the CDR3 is TGCAGTGCCCGTGGAGGACTAGGAATACAAGAGACCCAGTACTTC. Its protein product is CSARGGLGIQETQYF.

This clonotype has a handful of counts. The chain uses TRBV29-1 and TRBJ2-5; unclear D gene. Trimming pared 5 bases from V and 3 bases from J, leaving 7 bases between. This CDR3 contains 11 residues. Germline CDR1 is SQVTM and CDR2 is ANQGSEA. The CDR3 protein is CSVQSEETQYF. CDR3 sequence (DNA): TGCAGCGTTCAGAGTGAAGAGACCCAGTACTTC. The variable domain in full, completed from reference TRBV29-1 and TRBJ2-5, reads SAVISQKPSRDICQRGTSLTIQCQVDSQVTMMFWYRQQPGQSLTLIATANQGSEATYESGFVIDKFPISRPNLTFSTLTVSNMSPEDSSIYLCSVQSEETQYFGPGTRLLVL.

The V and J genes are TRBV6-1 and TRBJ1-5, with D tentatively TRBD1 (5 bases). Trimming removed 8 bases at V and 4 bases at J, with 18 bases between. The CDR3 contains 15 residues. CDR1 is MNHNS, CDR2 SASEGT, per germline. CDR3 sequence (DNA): TGTGCCAGCTGCAATGTGTGGGGGATAAATCAGCCCCAGCATTTT. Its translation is CASCNVWGINQPQHF.

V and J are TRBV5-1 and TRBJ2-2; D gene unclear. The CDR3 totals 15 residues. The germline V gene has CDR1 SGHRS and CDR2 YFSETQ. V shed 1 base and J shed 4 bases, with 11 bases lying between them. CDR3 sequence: CASSLWAGPTGELFF. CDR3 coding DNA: TGCGCCAGCAGCTTGTGGGCCGGACCCACCGGGGAGCTGTTTTTT.

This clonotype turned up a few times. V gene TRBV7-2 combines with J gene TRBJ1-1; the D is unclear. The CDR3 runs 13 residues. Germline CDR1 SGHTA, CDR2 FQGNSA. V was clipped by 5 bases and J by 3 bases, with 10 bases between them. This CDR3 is CASSQMQDTEAFF. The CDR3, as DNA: TGTGCCAGCAGCCAGATGCAGGACACTGAAGCTTTCTTT.

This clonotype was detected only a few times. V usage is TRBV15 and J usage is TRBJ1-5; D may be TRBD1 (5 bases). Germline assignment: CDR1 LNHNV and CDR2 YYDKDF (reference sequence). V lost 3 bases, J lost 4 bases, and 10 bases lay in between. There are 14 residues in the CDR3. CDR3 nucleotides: TGTGCCACCAGCAGGCAGGGAGGAAATCAGCCCCAGCATTTT. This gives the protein CATSRQGGNQPQHF.

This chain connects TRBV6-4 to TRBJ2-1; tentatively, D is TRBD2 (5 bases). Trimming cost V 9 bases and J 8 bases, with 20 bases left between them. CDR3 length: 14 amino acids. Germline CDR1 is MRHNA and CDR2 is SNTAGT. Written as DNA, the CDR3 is TGTGCCAGTAGCCGCCGAACCTTCGGGGATGAGCAGTTCTTC. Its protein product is CASSRRTFGDEQFF.

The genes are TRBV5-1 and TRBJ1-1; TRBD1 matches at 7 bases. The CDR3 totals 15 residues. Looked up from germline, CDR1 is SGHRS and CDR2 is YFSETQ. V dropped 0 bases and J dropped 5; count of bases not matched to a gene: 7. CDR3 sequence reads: CASSLVQGGGTEAFF. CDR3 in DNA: TGCGCCAGCAGCTTGGTTCAGGGGGGGGGGACTGAAGCTTTCTTT.

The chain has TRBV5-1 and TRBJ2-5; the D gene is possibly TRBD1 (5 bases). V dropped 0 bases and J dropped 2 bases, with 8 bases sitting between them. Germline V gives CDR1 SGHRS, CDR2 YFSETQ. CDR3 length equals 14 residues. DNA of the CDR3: TGCGCCAGCAGCTTGGGGACACAGCAAGAGACCCAGTACTTC. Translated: CASSLGTQQETQYF.

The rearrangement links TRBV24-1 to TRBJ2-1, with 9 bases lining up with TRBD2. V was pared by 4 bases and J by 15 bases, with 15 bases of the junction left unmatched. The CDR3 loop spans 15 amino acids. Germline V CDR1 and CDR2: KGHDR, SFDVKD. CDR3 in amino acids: CATSEPPGLAAGLFF. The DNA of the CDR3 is TGTGCCACCAGTGAACCGCCGGGACTAGCCGCCGGTTTGTTCTTC.

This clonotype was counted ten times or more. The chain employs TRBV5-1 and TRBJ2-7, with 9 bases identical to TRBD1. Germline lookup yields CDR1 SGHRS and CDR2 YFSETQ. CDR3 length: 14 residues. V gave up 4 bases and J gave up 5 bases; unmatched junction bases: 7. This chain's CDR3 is CASSQGQGSNEQYV. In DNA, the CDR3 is TGCGCCAGCAGCCAGGGACAGGGTTCCAACGAGCAGTACGTC.

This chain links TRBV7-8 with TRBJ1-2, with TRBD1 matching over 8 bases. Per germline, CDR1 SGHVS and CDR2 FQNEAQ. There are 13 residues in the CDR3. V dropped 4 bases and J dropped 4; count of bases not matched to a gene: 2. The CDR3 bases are TGTGCCAGCAGCTACGACAGGGGCTATGGCTACACCTTC. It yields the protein CASSYDRGYGYTF.

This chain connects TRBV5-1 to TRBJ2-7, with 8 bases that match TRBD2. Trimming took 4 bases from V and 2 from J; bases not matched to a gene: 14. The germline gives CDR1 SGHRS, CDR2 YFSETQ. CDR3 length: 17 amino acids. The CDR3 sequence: CASSLASGLAGTYEQYV. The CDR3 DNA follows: TGCGCCAGCAGCCTTGCGAGTGGGCTAGCGGGTACCTACGAGCAGTACGTC.

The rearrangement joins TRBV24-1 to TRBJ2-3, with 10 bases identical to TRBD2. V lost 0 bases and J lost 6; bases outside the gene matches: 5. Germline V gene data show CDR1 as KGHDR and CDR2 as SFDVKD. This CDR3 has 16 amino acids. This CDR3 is CATSDLLAGDPDTQYF. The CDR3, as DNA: TGTGCCACCAGTGATTTGCTAGCGGGAGACCCTGATACGCAGTATTTT.

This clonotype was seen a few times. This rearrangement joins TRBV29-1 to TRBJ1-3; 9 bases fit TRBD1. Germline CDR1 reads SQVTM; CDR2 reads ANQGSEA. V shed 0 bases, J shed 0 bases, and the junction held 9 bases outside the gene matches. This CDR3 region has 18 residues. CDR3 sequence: CSVEDPGQGMDSGNTIYF. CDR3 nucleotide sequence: TGCAGCGTTGAAGATCCGGGACAGGGTATGGACTCTGGAAACACCATATATTTT.

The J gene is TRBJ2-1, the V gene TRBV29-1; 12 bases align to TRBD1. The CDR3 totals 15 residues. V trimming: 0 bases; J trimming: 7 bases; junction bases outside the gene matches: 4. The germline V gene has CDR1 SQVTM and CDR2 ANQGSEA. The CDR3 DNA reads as TGCAGCGTTGAAGAGCCGGGACAGGGGGCTAATGAGCAGTTCTTC. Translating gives CSVEEPGQGANEQFF.

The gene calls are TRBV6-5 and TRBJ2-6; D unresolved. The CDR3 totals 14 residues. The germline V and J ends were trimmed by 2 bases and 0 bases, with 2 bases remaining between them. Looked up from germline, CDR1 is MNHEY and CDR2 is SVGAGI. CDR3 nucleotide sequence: TGTGCCAGCAGTTACAACTCTGGGGCCAACGTCCTGACTTTC. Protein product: CASSYNSGANVLTF.

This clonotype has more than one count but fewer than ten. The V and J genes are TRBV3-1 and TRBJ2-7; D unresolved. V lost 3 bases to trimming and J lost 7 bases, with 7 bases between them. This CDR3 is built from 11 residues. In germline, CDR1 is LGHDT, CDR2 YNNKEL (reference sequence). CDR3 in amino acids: CASSQSGEQYF. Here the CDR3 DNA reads TGTGCCAGCAGCCAGTCTGGGGAGCAGTACTTC.

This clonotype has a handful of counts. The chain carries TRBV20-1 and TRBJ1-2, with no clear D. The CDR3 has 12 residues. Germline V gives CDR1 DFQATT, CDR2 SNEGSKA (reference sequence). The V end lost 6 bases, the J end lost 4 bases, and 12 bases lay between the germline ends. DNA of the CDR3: TGCAGTGCCGCTACGACCCGCTATGGCTACACCTTC. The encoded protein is CSAATTRYGYTF.

The DNA of the CDR3 is TGTGCCAGCAGCCAATTAGGACAGAACACTGAAGCTTTCTTT. The encoded protein is CASSQLGQNTEAFF. V gene TRBV3-1 combines with J gene TRBJ1-1, with D maybe TRBD1 (5 bases). Germline-derived CDR1 and CDR2 are LGHDT and YNNKEL (reference sequence). The ends were cut back, 2 bases at V and 1 base at J, with 8 bases in the middle. The CDR3 extends over 14 amino acids.

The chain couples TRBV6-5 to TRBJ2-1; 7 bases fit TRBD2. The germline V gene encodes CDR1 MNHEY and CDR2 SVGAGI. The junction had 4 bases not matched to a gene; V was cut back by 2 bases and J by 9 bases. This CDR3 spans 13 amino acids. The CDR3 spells CASSYALASEQFF. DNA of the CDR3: TGTGCCAGCAGTTACGCACTAGCGAGTGAGCAGTTCTTC.

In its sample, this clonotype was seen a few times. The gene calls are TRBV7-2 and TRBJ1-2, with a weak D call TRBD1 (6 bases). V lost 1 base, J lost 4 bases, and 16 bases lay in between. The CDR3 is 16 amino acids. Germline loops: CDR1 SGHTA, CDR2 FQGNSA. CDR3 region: CASSLDQGMGLYGYTF. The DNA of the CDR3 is TGTGCCAGCAGCTTAGATCAGGGGATGGGGCTCTATGGCTACACCTTC.